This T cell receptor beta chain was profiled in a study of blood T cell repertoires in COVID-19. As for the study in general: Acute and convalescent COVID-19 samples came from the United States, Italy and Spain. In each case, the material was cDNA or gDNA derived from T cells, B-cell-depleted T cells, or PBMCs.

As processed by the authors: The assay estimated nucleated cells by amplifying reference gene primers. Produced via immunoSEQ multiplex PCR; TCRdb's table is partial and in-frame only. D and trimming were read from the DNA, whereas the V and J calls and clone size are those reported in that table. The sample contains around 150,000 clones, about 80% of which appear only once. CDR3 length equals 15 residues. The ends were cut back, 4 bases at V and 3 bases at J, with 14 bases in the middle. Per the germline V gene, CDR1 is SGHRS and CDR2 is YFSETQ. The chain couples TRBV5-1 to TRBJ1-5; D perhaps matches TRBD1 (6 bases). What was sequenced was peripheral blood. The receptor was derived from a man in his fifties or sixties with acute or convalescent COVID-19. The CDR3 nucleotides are TGCGCCAGCAGCGAGCAGGACAGTACCAATCAGCCCCAGCATTTT. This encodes CASSEQDSTNQPQHF.